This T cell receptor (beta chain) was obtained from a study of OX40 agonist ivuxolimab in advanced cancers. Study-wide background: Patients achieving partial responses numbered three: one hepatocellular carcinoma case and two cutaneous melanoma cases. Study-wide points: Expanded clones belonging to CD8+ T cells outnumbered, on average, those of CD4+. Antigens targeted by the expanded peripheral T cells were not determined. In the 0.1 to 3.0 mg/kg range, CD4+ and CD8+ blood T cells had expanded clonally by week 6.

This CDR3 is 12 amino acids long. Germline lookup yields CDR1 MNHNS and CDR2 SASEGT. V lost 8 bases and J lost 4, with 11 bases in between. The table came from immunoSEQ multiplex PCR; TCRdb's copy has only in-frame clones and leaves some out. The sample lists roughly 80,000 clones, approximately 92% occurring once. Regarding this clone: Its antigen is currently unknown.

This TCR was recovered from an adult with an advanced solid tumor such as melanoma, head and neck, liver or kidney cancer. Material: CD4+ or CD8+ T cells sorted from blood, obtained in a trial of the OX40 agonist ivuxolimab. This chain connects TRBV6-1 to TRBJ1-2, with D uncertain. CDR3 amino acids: CASVREIYGYTF. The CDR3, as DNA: TGTGCCAGCGTAAGGGAGATCTATGGCTACACCTTC.